This T cell receptor (beta chain) emerged from a study of response to subunit inactivated influenza vaccine. The germline CDR1 and CDR2 sequences are MNHNY and SVGAGI (reference sequence). The CDR3 covers 11 residues. V lost 6 bases and J 5 bases, leaving 7 bases between the germline ends. Via MiXCR, TCRdb re-called the RT-PCR reads, giving one row per CDR3 protein. The table has around 500,000 distinct CDR3 sequences, about a tenth seen once; the top ten hold roughly 12%. This clonotype was picked up one time. The material sequenced was PBMCs from blood, taken roughly 47 days after vaccination. The receptor was derived from a man aged 45-65 years who received an inactivated influenza vaccine. The rearrangement joins TRBV6-6 to TRBJ1-1; D unresolved. The chain's CDR3 is CASSAKTEAFF. In DNA form, the CDR3 reads TGTGCCAGCAGCGCGAAGACTGAAGCTTTCTTT.